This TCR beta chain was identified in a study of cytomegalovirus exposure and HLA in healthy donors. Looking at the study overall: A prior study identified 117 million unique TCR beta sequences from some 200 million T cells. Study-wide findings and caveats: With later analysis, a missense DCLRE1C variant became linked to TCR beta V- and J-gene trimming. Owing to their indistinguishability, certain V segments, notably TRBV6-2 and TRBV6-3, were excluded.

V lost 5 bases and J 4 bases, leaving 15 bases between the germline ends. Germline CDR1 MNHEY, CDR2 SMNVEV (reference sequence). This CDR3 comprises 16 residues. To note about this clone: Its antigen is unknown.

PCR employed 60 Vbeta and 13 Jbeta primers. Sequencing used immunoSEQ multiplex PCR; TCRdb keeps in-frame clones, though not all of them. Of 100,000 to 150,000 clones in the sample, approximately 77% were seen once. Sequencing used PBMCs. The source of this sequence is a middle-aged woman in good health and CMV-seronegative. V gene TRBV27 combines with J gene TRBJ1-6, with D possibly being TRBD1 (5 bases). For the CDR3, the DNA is TGTGCCAGCAGTCTGCGGGGGAGACAGTATAATTCACCCCTCCACTTT. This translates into CASSLRGRQYNSPLHF.